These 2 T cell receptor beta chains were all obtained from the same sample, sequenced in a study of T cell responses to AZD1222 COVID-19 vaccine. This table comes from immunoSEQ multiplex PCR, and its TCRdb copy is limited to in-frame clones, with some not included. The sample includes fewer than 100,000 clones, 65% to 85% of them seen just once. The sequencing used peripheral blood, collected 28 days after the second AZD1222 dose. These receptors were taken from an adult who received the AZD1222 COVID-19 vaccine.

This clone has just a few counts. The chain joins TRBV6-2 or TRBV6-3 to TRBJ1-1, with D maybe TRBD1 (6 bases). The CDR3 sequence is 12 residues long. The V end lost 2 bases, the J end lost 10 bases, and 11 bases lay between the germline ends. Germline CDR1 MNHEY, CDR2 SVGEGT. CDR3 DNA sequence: TGTGCCAGCAGTTACAGGGGGGTGAGAGCTTTCTTT. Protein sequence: CASSYRGVRAFF.

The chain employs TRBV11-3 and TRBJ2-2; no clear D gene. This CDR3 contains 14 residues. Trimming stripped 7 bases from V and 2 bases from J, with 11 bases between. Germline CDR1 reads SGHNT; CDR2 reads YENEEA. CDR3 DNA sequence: TGTGCCAGCATGAAGGGAATTAACACCGGGGAGCTGTTTTTT. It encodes CASMKGINTGELFF.